Presented here are 25 T cell receptor beta chains from one specimen sequenced in a study of cytomegalovirus exposure and HLA in healthy donors. TCRdb's table, derived via immunoSEQ multiplex PCR, lists solely in-frame clones and lacks some. The sample comprises 150,000 to 200,000 clones, just under 85% of which are singletons, and 2% to 2.5% rests with the top ten. The specimen sequenced was PBMCs. The receptors originated from a man aged 30-40 years in good health and CMV-seropositive.

This chain uses TRBV4-3 with TRBJ2-5; tentatively, D is TRBD2 (5 bases). This CDR3 has 15 amino acids. The germline V gene encodes CDR1 LGHNA and CDR2 YSLEER. V was shortened by 1 base and J by 5 bases, with 14 bases between the two germline ends. The CDR3: CASSQVFLAGETQYF. The CDR3 region has the DNA TGCGCCAGCAGCCAAGTGTTCCTAGCCGGGGAGACCCAGTACTTC.

The sample holds one count of this clone. The rearrangement joins TRBV6-5 to TRBJ2-1; TRBD1 matches 10 bases. Trimming at V came to 4 bases and at J to 8 bases, leaving 2 bases not matched to a gene. CDR1 and CDR2 (germline): MNHEY, SVGAGI. CDR3 size: 13 residues. The chain's CDR3 is CASSWGQGYEQFF. CDR3 DNA: TGTGCCAGCAGTTGGGGACAGGGGTATGAGCAGTTCTTC.

This chain links TRBV29-1 with TRBJ2-6; maybe TRBD1 (6 bases). V lost 7 bases and J lost 0, with 16 bases in between. The CDR3 consists of 16 residues. Germline assignment: CDR1 SQVTM and CDR2 ANQGSEA. CDR3 DNA sequence: TGCAGCGCCCGGGACATCAACTACTCTGGGGCCAACGTCCTGACTTTC. It specifies CSARDINYSGANVLTF.

This clone came up a few times. The chain joins TRBV4-3 to TRBJ2-7; D not certain. Germline CDR1 reads LGHNA; CDR2 reads YSLEER. Trimming cost V 1 base and J 4 bases, with 8 bases left between them. CDR3 length equals 13 residues. CDR3 DNA sequence: TGCGCCAGCAGCCAAGGGAGTGGGTACGAGCAGTACTTC. Its protein product is CASSQGSGYEQYF.

This clone was found a few times. The chain is built from TRBV7-6 and TRBJ2-5; a possible D gene is TRBD1 (5 bases). The germline V gene encodes CDR1 SGHVS and CDR2 FNYEAQ. The CDR3 loop spans 15 amino acids. V lost 3 bases and J 5 bases, leaving 16 bases between the germline ends. This chain's CDR3 is CASSFRAGLWETQYF. For the CDR3, the DNA is TGTGCCAGCAGCTTTCGGGCAGGGCTATGGGAGACCCAGTACTTC.

The J gene is TRBJ1-1, the V gene TRBV2, with D perhaps TRBD1 (5 bases). Germline values: CDR1 SNHLY, CDR2 FYNNEI. The CDR3 is made up of 14 amino acids. V lost 2 bases to trimming and J lost 1 base, with 8 bases between them. The chain's CDR3 is CASSEIQGNTEAFF. As DNA, the CDR3 is TGTGCCAGCAGTGAAATCCAGGGGAACACTGAAGCTTTCTTT.

The rearrangement links TRBV6-1 to TRBJ1-3; 8 bases map to TRBD1. Germline CDR1 and CDR2: MNHNS and SASEGT. The CDR3 consists of 16 residues. The junction had 6 bases not matched to a gene; V was cut back by 3 bases and J by 2 bases. CDR3 coding DNA: TGTGCCAGCAGTGACCGGAGGACAGGGCCTGGAAACACCATATATTTT. This gives the protein CASSDRRTGPGNTIYF.

This clone was picked up one time. This sample also contains other DNA sequences that code for the same CDR3. The rearrangement joins TRBV29-1 to TRBJ2-5; 8 nucleotides agree with TRBD1. Germline CDR1 is SQVTM and CDR2 is ANQGSEA. Trimming removed 6 bases from V and 2 bases from J; junction bases left unmatched: 2. The CDR3 is 12 residues long. CDR3 bases: TGCAGCGTCCGGACAGGGCAAGAGACCCAGTACTTC. Amino acids: CSVRTGQETQYF.

For the CDR3, the DNA is TGCGCCAGCAGCCCCAGGGGGGATGAGCAGTTCTTC. As protein: CASSPRGDEQFF. The rearrangement joins TRBV4-3 to TRBJ2-1; D might be TRBD1 (7 bases). V was shortened by 4 bases and J by 8 bases, with 9 bases between the two germline ends. The CDR3 has 12 amino acids. Germline CDR1 LGHNA, CDR2 YSLEER.

The chain employs TRBV2 and TRBJ2-1; a weak D match, TRBD2 (6 bases). Germline assignment: CDR1 SNHLY and CDR2 FYNNEI. This CDR3 is 16 amino acids long. The V gene lost 1 base and the J gene lost 4 bases, with 14 bases spanning the gap. This CDR3 is CASSEGAGSLYNEQFF. The CDR3 region has the DNA TGTGCCAGCAGTGAAGGGGCGGGGTCTTTATACAATGAGCAGTTCTTC.

In this sample, this clone turned up once. This rearrangement joins TRBV30 to TRBJ1-2; no definite D call. This CDR3 contains 14 residues. The V gene's germline CDR1 is GTSNPN and CDR2 SVGIG (reference sequence). Trimming stripped 0 bases from V and 4 bases from J, with 12 bases between. The CDR3 DNA reads as TGTGCCTGGAGTGTGAGCGTGGGTCCCTATGGCTACACCTTC. Translation: CAWSVSVGPYGYTF.

In DNA, the CDR3 is TGTGCCAGCAGCATTAGCGGGGGAGCAACAGAGACCCAGTACTTC. This codes for CASSISGGATETQYF. The rearrangement links TRBV13 to TRBJ2-5; 9 bases line up with TRBD2. With V trimmed by 5 bases and J by 4 bases, 8 bases remained unmatched. In germline, CDR1 is PRHDT, CDR2 FYEKMQ (reference sequence). The length of the CDR3 is 15 residues.

This clone was recorded once. V and J are TRBV27 and TRBJ2-7; the D gene is possibly TRBD1 (5 bases). The CDR3 is made up of 14 amino acids. V dropped 3 bases and J dropped 0 bases, with 9 bases sitting between them. Germline CDR1 MNHEY, CDR2 SMNVEV (reference sequence). CDR3 DNA sequence: TGTGCCAGCAGTTTCAGGGCGGTCTCCTACGAGCAGTACTTC. It codes for CASSFRAVSYEQYF.

This chain joins TRBV5-1 and TRBJ1-1; a possible D gene is TRBD1 (5 bases). This CDR3 is built from 15 residues. V lost 2 bases to trimming and J lost 3 bases, with 14 bases between them. Germline lookup yields CDR1 SGHRS and CDR2 YFSETQ. The CDR3 DNA reads as TGCGCCAGCAGCTTTAGAGCGCAGGGCGACACTGAAGCTTTCTTT. It specifies CASSFRAQGDTEAFF.

The V gene is TRBV7-9, the J gene TRBJ1-1, with 10 bases fitting TRBD1. V shed 5 bases, J shed 4 bases, and the junction held 1 base outside the gene matches. The CDR3 totals 13 residues. Germline V gene lookup returns CDR1 SEHNR and CDR2 FQNEAQ (reference sequence). Here the CDR3 DNA reads TGTGCCAGCAGCCGGGACAGGGGCACTGAAGCTTTCTTT. This encodes CASSRDRGTEAFF.

The chain has TRBV6-5 and TRBJ2-3, with TRBD1 matching over 7 bases. Germline V gene data show CDR1 as MNHEY and CDR2 as SVGAGI. The CDR3 covers 11 residues. The V and J ends lost 8 bases and 9 bases, in that order; junction bases with no gene match: 5. The CDR3 DNA is TGTGCCAGCGTCCGACAGGGAACGCAGTATTTT. The encoded protein is CASVRQGTQYF.

The chain recombines TRBV6-1 with TRBJ1-2; D is unresolved. Germline CDR1 reads MNHNS; CDR2 reads SASEGT. Trimming took off 2 bases at V and 4 bases at J, with 8 bases between the two ends. This CDR3 is 13 amino acids long. CDR3 residues: CASSENGFYGYTF. CDR3 nucleotides: TGTGCCAGCAGTGAAAACGGGTTCTATGGCTACACCTTC.

The CDR3 bases are TGTGCCAGCAGCTCCTCGACGGGCTCCTACGAGCAGTACTTC. Translating gives CASSSSTGSYEQYF. The chain couples TRBV7-6 to TRBJ2-7; D is unresolved. CDR3 length: 14 amino acids. Germline CDR1 reads SGHVS; CDR2 reads FNYEAQ. Deletions cut 4 bases from V and 0 bases from J, with 10 bases between.

CDR3 DNA sequence: TGCGCCAGCAGCCAGAGGGACAGGGAGCTTTCCGGCTACACCTTC. Translated: CASSQRDRELSGYTF. The chain has TRBV4-3 and TRBJ1-2, with 9 bases that match TRBD1. Germline CDR1 is LGHNA and CDR2 is YSLEER. V lost 3 bases, J lost 8 bases, and 10 bases stayed unmatched. This CDR3 is 15 amino acids long.

The rearrangement joins TRBV29-1 to TRBJ2-7; 8 bases match TRBD1. From germline, CDR1 is SQVTM and CDR2 ANQGSEA. After removal of 4 bases from V and 4 bases from J, the junction contained 6 bases not matched to a gene. This CDR3 is built from 13 residues. CDR3 protein: CSVADRGRYEQYF. The CDR3 DNA is TGCAGCGTTGCCGACAGGGGTCGGTACGAGCAGTACTTC.

This chain joins TRBV6-5 and TRBJ1-2; D perhaps matches TRBD1 (5 bases). V shed 5 bases and J shed 7 bases, with 17 bases lying between them. The CDR3 covers 14 residues. Germline V gene lookup returns CDR1 MNHEY and CDR2 SVGAGI. The CDR3 nucleotides are TGTGCCAGCAGTCGAAACCGGGACTTGGCTGGCTACACCTTC. It translates to CASSRNRDLAGYTF.

V is TRBV30 and J is TRBJ1-5, with D perhaps TRBD1 (5 bases). The germline gives CDR1 GTSNPN, CDR2 SVGIG (reference sequence). The V end lost 3 bases, the J end lost 4 bases, and 16 bases lay between the germline ends. The CDR3 has 15 amino acids. CDR3 DNA: TGTGCCTGGAGCCCCGGGGAGGGGTGGAATCAGCCCCAGCATTTT. It translates to CAWSPGEGWNQPQHF.

This chain connects TRBV4-1 to TRBJ1-2, with D maybe TRBD1 (6 bases). Trimming left V 1 base short and J 0 bases short, with 18 bases between. The CDR3 totals 18 residues. Looked up from germline, CDR1 is MGHRA and CDR2 is YSYEKL. The CDR3 is CASSQGPAGAGANYGYTF. The CDR3 DNA follows: TGCGCCAGCAGCCAAGGTCCGGCAGGGGCAGGAGCTAACTATGGCTACACCTTC.

The chain is built from TRBV5-4 and TRBJ2-5, with 7 bases aligning to TRBD2. This CDR3 has 16 residues. CDR1 and CDR2 (germline): SGHNT, YYREEE (reference sequence). Unmatched junction bases numbered 9, after V lost 2 bases and J lost 2 bases. CDR3 amino acids: CASSFSGLADQETQYF. In DNA, the CDR3 is TGTGCCAGCAGCTTCTCTGGCCTAGCGGATCAAGAGACCCAGTACTTC.

This chain links TRBV7-3 with TRBJ2-3; 9 bases are a match to TRBD2. The CDR3 sequence is 13 residues long. Germline V gene lookup returns CDR1 SGHTA and CDR2 FQGTGA. Trimming at V came to 5 bases and at J to 6 bases, leaving 3 bases not matched to a gene. The CDR3 DNA follows: TGTGCCAGCAGCCCGGGACTAGCCGATACGCAGTATTTT. Encoded protein: CASSPGLADTQYF.